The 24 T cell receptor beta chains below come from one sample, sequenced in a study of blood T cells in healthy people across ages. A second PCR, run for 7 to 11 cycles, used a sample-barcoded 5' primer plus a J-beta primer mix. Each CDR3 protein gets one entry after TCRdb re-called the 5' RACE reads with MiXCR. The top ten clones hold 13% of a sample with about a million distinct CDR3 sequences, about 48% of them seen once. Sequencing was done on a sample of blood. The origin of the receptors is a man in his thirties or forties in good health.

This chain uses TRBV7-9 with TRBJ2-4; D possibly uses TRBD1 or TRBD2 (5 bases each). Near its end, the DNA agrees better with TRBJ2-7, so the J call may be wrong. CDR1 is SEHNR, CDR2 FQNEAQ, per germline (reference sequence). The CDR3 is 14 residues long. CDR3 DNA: TGTGCCAGCAGCCCCCGTGAAGGGGACCGCGAGCAGTACTTC. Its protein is CASSPREGDREQYF.

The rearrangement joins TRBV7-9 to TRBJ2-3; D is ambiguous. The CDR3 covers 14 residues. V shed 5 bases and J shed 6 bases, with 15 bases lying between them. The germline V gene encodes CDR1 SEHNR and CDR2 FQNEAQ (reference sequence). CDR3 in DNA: TGTGCCAGCAGCCCGCGAGTTGATTGGGATACGCAGTATTTT. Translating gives CASSPRVDWDTQYF. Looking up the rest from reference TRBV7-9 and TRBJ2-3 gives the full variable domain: DTGVSQNPRHKITKRGQNVTFRCDPISEHNRLYWYRQTLGQGPEFLTYFQNEAQLEKSRLLSDRFSAERPKGSFSTLEIQRTEQGDSAMYLCASSPRVDWDTQYFGPGTRLTVL.

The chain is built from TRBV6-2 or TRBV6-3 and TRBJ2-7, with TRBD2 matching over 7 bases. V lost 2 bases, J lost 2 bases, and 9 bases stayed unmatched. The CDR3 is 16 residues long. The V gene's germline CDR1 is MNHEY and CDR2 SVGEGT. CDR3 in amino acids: CASSYGRTRWPYEQYF. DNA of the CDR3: TGTGCCAGCAGTTACGGGCGGACTAGGTGGCCCTACGAGCAGTACTTC.

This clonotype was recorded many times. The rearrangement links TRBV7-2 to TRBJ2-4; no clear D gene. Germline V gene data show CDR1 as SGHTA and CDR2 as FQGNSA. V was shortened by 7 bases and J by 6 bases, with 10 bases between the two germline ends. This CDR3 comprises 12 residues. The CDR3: CASNIGSNIQYF. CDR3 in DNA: TGTGCCAGCAATATCGGATCAAACATTCAGTACTTC.

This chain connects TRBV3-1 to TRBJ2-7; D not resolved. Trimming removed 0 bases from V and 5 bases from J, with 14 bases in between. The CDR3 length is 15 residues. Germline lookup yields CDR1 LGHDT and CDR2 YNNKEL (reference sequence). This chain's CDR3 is CASSQEVSLAHEQYF. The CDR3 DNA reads TGTGCCAGCAGCCAAGAAGTATCCCTGGCCCACGAGCAGTACTTC.

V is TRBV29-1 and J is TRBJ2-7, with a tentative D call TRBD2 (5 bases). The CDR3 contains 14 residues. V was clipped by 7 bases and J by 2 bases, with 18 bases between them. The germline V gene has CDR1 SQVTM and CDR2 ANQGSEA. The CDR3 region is CSGPRGNSPYEQYF. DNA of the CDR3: TGCAGCGGCCCCCGGGGTAACTCCCCCTACGAGCAGTACTTC.

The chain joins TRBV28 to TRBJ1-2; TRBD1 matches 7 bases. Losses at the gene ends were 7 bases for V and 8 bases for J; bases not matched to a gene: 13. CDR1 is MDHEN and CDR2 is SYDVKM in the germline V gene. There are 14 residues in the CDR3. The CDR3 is CASTLGQTILGYTF. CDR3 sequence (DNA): TGTGCCAGCACCTTGGGACAGACCATTTTGGGCTACACCTTC.

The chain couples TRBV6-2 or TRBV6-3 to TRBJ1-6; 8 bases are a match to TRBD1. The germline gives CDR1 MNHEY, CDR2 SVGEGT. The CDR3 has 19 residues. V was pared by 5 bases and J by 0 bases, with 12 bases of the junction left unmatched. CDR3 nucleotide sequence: TGTGCCAGCAGTCGAACGACGGACAGGGTTTACTCCTATAATTCACCCCTCCACTTT. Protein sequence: CASSRTTDRVYSYNSPLHF.

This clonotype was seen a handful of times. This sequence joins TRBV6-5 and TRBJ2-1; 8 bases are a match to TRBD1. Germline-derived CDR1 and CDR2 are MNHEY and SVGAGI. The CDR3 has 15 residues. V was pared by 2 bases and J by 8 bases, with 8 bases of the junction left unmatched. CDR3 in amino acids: CASSYRDRGGHEQFF. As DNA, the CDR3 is TGTGCCAGCAGTTACCGAGACAGGGGTGGGCATGAGCAGTTCTTC.

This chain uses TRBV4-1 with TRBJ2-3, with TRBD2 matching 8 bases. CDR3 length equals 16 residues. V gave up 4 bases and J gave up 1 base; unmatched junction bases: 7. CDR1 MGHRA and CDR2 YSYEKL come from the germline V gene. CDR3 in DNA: TGCGCCAGCAGCCCAGGCTCGGGGGGGGGCACAGATACGCAGTATTTT. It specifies CASSPGSGGGTDTQYF.

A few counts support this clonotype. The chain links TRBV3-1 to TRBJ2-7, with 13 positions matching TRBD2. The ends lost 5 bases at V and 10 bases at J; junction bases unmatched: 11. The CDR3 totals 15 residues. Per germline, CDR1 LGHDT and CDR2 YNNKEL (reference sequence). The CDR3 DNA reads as TGTGCCAGCAGCTCGACTAGCGGGGGGCTATTTTCCCAGTACTTC. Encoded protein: CASSSTSGGLFSQYF.

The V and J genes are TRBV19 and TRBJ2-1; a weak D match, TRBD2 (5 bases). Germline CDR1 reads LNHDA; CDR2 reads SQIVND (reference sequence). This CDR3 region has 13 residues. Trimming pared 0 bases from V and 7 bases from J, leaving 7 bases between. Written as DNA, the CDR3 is TGTGCCAGTAGTATAGATTCGGGGAATGAGCAGTTCTTC. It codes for CASSIDSGNEQFF.

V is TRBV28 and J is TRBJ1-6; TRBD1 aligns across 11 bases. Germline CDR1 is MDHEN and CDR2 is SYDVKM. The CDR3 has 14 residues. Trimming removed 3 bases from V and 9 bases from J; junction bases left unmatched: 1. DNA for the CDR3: TGTGCCAGCAGTTTGGGACAGGGGGTTTCACCCCTCCACTTT. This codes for CASSLGQGVSPLHF.

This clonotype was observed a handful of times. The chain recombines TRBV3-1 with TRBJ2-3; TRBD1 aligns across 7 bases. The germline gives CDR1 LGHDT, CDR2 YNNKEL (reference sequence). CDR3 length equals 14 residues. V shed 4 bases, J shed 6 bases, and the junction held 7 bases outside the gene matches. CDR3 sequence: CASSLSGGLDTQYF. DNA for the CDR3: TGTGCCAGCAGCCTGTCAGGGGGTTTGGATACGCAGTATTTT.

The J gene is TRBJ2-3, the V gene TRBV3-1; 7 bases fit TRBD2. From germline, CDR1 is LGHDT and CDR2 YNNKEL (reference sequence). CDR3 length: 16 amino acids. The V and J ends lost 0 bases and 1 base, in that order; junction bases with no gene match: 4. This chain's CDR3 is CASSQDLSGGTDTQYF. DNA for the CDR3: TGTGCCAGCAGCCAAGATCTAAGCGGGGGCACAGATACGCAGTATTTT.

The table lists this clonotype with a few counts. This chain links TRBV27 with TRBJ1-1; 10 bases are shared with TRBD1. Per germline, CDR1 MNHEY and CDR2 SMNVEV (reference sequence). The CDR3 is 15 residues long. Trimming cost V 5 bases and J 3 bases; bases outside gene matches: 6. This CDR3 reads CASSTGGQGYTEAFF. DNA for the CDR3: TGTGCCAGCAGTACGGGGGGACAGGGGTACACTGAAGCTTTCTTT.

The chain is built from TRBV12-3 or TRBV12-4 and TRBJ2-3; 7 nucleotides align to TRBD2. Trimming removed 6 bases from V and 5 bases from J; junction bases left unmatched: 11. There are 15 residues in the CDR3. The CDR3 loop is CASRSIPGGKDTQYF. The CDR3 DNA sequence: TGTGCCAGCAGGAGTATTCCGGGGGGAAAAGATACGCAGTATTTT.

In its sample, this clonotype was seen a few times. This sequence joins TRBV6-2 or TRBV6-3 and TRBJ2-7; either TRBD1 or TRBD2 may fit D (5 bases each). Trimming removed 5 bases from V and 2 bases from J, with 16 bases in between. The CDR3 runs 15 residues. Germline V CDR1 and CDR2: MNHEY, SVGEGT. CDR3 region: CASSPPGTGTYEQYF. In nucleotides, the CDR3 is TGTGCCAGCAGTCCCCCCGGGACGGGAACCTACGAGCAGTACTTC.

In DNA, the CDR3 is TGTGCCAGCAGGCCGGACCGGCCAATCCACCCCACAGATACGCAGTATTTT. Translated: CASRPDRPIHPTDTQYF. The chain joins TRBV6-2 or TRBV6-3 to TRBJ2-3; no clear D gene. The CDR3 loop spans 17 amino acids. Germline V CDR1 and CDR2: MNHEY, SVGEGT. V was cut by 6 bases and J by 2 bases, with 21 bases left in between.

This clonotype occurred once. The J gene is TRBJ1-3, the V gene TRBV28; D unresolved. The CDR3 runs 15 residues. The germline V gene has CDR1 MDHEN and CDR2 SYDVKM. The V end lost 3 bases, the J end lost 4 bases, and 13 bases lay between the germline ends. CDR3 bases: TGTGCCAGCAGTTTCCCTCCGGGGAGGGGAAACACCATATATTTT. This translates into CASSFPPGRGNTIYF. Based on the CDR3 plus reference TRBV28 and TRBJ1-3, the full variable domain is DVKVTQSSRYLVKRTGEKVFLECVQDMDHENMFWYRQDPGLGLRLIYFSYDVKMKEKGDIPEGYSVSREKKERFSLILESASTNQTSMYLCASSFPPGRGNTIYFGEGSWLTVV.

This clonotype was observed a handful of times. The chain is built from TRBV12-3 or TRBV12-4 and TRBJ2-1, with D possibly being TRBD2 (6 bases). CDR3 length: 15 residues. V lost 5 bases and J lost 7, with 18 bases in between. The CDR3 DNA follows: TGTGCCAGCAGTGGGGGACTTCGGGTAAAAAATGAGCAGTTCTTC. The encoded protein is CASSGGLRVKNEQFF.

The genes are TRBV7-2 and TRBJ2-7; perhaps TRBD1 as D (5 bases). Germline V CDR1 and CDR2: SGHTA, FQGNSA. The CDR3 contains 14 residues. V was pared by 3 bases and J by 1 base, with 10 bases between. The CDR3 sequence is CASSFQGVSYEQYF. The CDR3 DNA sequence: TGTGCCAGCAGCTTCCAGGGCGTGTCCTACGAGCAGTACTTC.

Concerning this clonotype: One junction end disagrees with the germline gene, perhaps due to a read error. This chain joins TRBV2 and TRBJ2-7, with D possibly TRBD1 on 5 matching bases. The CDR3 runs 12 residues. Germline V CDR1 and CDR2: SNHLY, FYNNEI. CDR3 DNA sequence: TGTGCCAGCAATTCAGGGCTCTACGCGCAGTACTTC. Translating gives CASNSGLYAQYF.

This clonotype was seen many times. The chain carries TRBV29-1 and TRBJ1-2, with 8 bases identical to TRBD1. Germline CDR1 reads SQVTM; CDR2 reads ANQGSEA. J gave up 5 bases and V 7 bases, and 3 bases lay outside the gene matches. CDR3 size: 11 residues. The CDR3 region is CSARQGYGYTF. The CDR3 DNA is TGCAGCGCCAGACAGGGGTATGGCTACACCTTC.